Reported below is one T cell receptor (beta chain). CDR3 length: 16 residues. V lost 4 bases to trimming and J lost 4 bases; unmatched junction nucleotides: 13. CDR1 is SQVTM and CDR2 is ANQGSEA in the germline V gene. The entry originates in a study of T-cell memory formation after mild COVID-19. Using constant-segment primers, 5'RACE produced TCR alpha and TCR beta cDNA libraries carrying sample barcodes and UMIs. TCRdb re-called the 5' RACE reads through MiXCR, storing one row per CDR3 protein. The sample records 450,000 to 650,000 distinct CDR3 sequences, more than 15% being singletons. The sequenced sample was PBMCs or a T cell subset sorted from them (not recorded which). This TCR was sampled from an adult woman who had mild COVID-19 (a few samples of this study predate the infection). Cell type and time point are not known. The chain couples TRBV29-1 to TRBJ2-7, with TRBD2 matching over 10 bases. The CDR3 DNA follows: TGCAGCGTTGGCGGGGCGACTAGCGGGTCTGCATACGAGCAGTACTTC. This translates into CSVGGATSGSAYEQYF.